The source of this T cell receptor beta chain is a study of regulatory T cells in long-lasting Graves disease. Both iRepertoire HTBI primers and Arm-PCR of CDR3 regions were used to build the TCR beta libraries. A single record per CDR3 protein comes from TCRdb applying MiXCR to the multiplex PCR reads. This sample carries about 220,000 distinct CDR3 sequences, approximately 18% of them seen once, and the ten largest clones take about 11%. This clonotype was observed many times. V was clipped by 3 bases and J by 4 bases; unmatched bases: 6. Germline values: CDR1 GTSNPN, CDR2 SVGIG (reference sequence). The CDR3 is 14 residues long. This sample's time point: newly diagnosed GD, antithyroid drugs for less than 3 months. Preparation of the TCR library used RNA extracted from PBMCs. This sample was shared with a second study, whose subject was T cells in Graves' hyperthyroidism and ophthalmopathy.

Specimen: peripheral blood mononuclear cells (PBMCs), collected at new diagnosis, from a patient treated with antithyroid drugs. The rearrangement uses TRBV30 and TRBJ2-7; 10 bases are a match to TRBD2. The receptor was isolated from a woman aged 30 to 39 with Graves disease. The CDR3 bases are TGTGCCTGGAGGAAAGCGGGAGGGGGGTACGAGCAGTACTTC. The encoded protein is CAWRKAGGGYEQYF.